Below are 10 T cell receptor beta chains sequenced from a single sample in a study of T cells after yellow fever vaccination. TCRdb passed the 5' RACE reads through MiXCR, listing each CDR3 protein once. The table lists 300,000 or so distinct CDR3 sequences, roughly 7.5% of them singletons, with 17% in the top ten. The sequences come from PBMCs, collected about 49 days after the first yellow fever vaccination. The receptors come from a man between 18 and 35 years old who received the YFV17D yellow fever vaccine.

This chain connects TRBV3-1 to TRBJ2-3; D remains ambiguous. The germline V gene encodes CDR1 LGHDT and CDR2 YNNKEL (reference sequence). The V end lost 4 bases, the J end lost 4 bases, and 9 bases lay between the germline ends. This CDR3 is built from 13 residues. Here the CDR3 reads CASSRPLADTQYF. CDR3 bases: TGTGCCAGCAGCCGACCCTTAGCAGATACGCAGTATTTT.

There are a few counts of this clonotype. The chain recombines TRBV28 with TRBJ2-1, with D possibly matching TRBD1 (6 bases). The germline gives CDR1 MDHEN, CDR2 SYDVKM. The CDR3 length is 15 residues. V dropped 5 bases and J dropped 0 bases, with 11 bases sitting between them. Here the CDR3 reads CASSRTDISYNEQFF. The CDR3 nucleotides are TGTGCCAGCAGTCGGACAGACATCTCCTACAATGAGCAGTTCTTC.

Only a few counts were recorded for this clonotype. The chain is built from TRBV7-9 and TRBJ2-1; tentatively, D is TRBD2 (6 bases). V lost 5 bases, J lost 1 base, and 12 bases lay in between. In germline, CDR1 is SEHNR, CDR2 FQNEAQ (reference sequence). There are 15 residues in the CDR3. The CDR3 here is CASSPTRGSYNEQFF. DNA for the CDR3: TGTGCCAGCAGCCCGACGCGGGGTTCCTACAATGAGCAGTTCTTC.

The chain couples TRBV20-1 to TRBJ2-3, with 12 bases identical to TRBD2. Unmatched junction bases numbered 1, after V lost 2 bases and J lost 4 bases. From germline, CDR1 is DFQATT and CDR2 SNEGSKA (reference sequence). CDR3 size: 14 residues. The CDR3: CSARLAGGPDTQYF. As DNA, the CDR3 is TGCAGTGCTAGACTAGCGGGGGGGCCAGATACGCAGTATTTT.

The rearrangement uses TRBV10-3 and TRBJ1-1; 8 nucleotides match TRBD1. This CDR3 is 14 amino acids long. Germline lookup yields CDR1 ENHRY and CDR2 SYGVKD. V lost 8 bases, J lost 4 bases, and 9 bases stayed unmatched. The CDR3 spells CAISPQGATTEAFF. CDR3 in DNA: TGTGCCATCTCGCCTCAGGGGGCGACCACTGAAGCTTTCTTT.

Here the CDR3 reads CASSVGSGGADTQYF. The CDR3 nucleotides are TGTGCCAGCAGCGTAGGTAGCGGGGGGGCAGATACGCAGTATTTT. V and J are TRBV9 and TRBJ2-3; 11 bases align to TRBD2. This CDR3 has 15 residues. From germline, CDR1 is SGDLS and CDR2 YYNGEE. V trimming: 0 bases; J trimming: 4 bases; junction bases outside the gene matches: 1.

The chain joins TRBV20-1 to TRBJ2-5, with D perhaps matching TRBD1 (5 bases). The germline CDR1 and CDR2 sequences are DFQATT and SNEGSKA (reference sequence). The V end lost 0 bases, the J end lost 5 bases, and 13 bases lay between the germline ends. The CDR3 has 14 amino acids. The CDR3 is CSARDLGARETQYF. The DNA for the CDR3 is TGCAGTGCTAGAGATCTAGGGGCGAGGGAGACCCAGTACTTC.

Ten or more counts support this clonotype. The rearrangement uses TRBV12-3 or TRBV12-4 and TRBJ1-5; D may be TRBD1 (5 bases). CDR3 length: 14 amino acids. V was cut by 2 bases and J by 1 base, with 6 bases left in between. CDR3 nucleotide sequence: TGTGCCAGCAGTTTATGGGGGAGCAATCAGCCCCAGCATTTT. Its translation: CASSLWGSNQPQHF.

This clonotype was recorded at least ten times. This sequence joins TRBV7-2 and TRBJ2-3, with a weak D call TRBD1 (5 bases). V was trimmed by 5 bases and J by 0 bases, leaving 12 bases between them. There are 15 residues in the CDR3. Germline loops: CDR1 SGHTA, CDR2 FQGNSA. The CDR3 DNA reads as TGTGCCAGCAGCCCAGGGTTAGCTAGCACAGATACGCAGTATTTT. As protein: CASSPGLASTDTQYF.

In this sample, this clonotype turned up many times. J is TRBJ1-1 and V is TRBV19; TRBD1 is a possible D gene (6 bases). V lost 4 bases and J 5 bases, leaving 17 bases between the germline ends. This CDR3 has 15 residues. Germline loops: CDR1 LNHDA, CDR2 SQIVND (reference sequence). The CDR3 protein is CASSSLDRIDTEAFF. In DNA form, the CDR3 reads TGTGCCAGTAGTAGCCTCGACAGGATTGATACTGAAGCTTTCTTT.